The rows below give T cell receptor beta chains drawn from one sample of a study of PD-1 blockade in classical Hodgkin lymphoma. TCRdb keeps only in-frame clones here, not all; method: immunoSEQ multiplex PCR. The sample lists about 100,000 clones, roughly 91% seen once, with around 7% in the top ten. Material: peripheral blood mononuclear cells (PBMCs), obtained before the second cycle of nivolumab. These receptors were taken from a human donor with classical Hodgkin lymphoma. Both conserved end residues are part of each CDR3. D genes are given only for firm matches. The size field is filled for only some rows; it gives once, few, many or a size class.

.,TRBV6-6,.,16,TRBJ1-6,TGTGCCAGCAGTTACTCGGGGGGAACGGGCAATTCACCCCTCCACTTT,CASSYSGGTGNSPLHF
.,TRBV18,many,12,TRBJ2-2,TGTGCCAGCTCACCACCTCTGGCAAGGCTGTTTTTT,CASSPPLARLFF
TRBD2,TRBV7-9,.,18,TRBJ2-5,TGTGCCAGCAGCCGTCGTAGAACGACTAGCGGGGGGAAAGAGACCCAGTACTTC,CASSRRRTTSGGKETQYF
.,TRBV6-5,.,15,TRBJ2-2,TGTGCCAGCAGTTTCACGGGGGGCGTCACCGGGGAGCTGTTTTTT,CASSFTGGVTGELFF
.,TRBV6-5,.,13,TRBJ1-6,TGTGCCAGCAGTGAAGCGGTTGGATCACCCCTCCACTTT,CASSEAVGSPLHF
TRBD1,TRBV7-8,.,15,TRBJ2-7,TGTGCCAGCAGCCTCCAGGGGGTTATAACCTACGAGCAGTACTTC,CASSLQGVITYEQYF
TRBD1,TRBV7-6,.,13,TRBJ1-2,TGTGCCAGTTGGACAGGGCGCCCCTATGGCTACACCTTC,CASWTGRPYGYTF
.,TRBV4-3,.,15,TRBJ1-1,TGCGCCAGCAGCCAAGTGAGGGTCGCAAAAGGGGCAGCTTTCTTT,CASSQVRVAKGAAFF
TRBD1,TRBV29-1,once,15,TRBJ1-1,TGCAGCGTTCTCTTGTCCGGACAGGGTTCTGTCGAAGCTTTCTTT,CSVLLSGQGSVEAFF
TRBD1,TRBV7-9,.,14,TRBJ1-1,TGTGCCAGCAGCTTGACCGACAGGGCCACTGAAGCTTTCTTT,CASSLTDRATEAFF
.,TRBV6-5,.,16,TRBJ2-7,TGTGCCAGCAGTTACTCCTGGGGGGGGCCCAGCTACGAGCAGTACTTC,CASSYSWGGPSYEQYF
.,TRBV11-3,.,13,TRBJ2-7,TGTGCCAGCAGCTCCAGGACCTCAAGACAGCAGTACTTC,CASSSRTSRQQYF
.,TRBV23-1,.,15,TRBJ1-1,TGCGCCAGCAGTCAATCGTCTGACATGAACACTGAAGCTTTCTTT,CASSQSSDMNTEAFF
.,TRBV9,.,14,TRBJ2-3,TGTGCCAGCAGCGCGGGGGCCGGGGCAGATACGCAGTATTTT,CASSAGAGADTQYF
.,TRBV6-1,.,15,TRBJ1-2,TGTGCCAGCAGTGACGGACAGCATGCTAACTATGGCTACACCTTC,CASSDGQHANYGYTF
.,TRBV27,.,16,TRBJ1-6,TGTGCCAGCAGTCGTGGGCCGAGCTCCTATAATTCACCCCTCCACTTT,CASSRGPSSYNSPLHF
.,TRBV15,.,17,TRBJ2-1,TGTGCCACCAGCAGAGGGCCCAATGGAACAGGAAACAATGAGCAGTTCTTC,CATSRGPNGTGNNEQFF
TRBD1,TRBV7-2,.,13,TRBJ2-7,TGTGCCAGCAGCTTACAGGGGGCCTACGAGCAGTACTTC,CASSLQGAYEQYF
.,TRBV11-2,.,13,TRBJ2-7,TGTGCCAGCAGCTTAGAGGGAACTGGAGAGCAGTACTTC,CASSLEGTGEQYF
TRBD2,TRBV5-1,once,16,TRBJ2-3,TGCGCCAGCAGCTTGGTTACTAGCGGAAGCACAGATACGCAGTATTTT,CASSLVTSGSTDTQYF
.,TRBV5-6,.,16,TRBJ1-5,TGTGCCAGCAGCTTTATGGGGGTTAGAGGCAATCAGCCCCAGCATTTT,CASSFMGVRGNQPQHF
TRBD1,TRBV5-1,.,16,TRBJ2-5,TGCGCCAGCAGCCATACACAACAGGGGGCGGGCGAGACCCAGTACTTC,CASSHTQQGAGETQYF
.,TRBV5-4,.,14,TRBJ2-7,TGTGCCAGCAGCTTGGAAGCTAGCTCCTACGAGCAGTACTTC,CASSLEASSYEQYF
.,TRBV15,once,17,TRBJ1-5,TGTGCCACCAGCACTCAGCGGTGGGGGCAGAGCAATCAGCCCCAGCATTTT,CATSTQRWGQSNQPQHF
.,TRBV6-5,.,14,TRBJ1-2,TGTGCCAGCACCCCAGAGGCCGTCTCTGATGGCTACACCTTC,CASTPEAVSDGYTF
TRBD1,TRBV7-6,.,15,TRBJ2-1,TGTGCCAGCAGCCAGACAAACGGACAGGGCTTTGAGCAGTTCTTC,CASSQTNGQGFEQFF
.,TRBV4-2,.,12,TRBJ2-5,TGTGCCAGCAGCCAAGATAGGGAGACCCAGTACTTC,CASSQDRETQYF
.,TRBV11-3,.,15,TRBJ2-7,TGTGCCAGCAGTTTCCACGGGGACCCTCGGGACGAGCAGTACTTC,CASSFHGDPRDEQYF
TRBD1,TRBV4-1,.,17,TRBJ2-2,TGCGCCAGCAGCCAATTATCCCCGGGACAGGGAACCGGGGAGCTGTTTTTT,CASSQLSPGQGTGELFF
.,TRBV27,.,15,TRBJ2-1,TGTGCCAGCAGTTTGATCGGGCCAGCTTACAATGAGCAGTTCTTC,CASSLIGPAYNEQFF
.,TRBV28,.,13,TRBJ2-7,TGTGCCACCATAGGAGGCGCTCCCTACGAGCAGTACTTC,CATIGGAPYEQYF
.,TRBV25-1,.,14,TRBJ1-6,TGTGCCAGCAGTGCTGGGGTTAGTAGGTCACCCCTCCACTTT,CASSAGVSRSPLHF
TRBD1,TRBV7-2,.,16,TRBJ1-3,TGTGCCAGCAGCTTAGTAGCAGGGGGAGGTGGAAACACCATATATTTT,CASSLVAGGGGNTIYF
.,TRBV27,few,12,TRBJ1-1,TGTGCCAGCAGTCCTGGTAACACTGAAGCTTTCTTT,CASSPGNTEAFF
.,TRBV29-1,once,15,TRBJ2-3,TGCAGCGTTACTAGGTCTAGCAGATTCACAGATACGCAGTATTTT,CSVTRSSRFTDTQYF
TRBD1,TRBV19,.,14,TRBJ1-2,TGTGCCAGTAGTACCTACAGGGGCCCCTATGGCTACACCTTC,CASSTYRGPYGYTF
.,TRBV19,.,15,TRBJ1-2,TGTGCCAGTAGTATAGGGGCAGAAACACACTATGGCTACACCTTC,CASSIGAETHYGYTF
.,TRBV4-3,.,12,TRBJ1-1,TGCGCCAGCAGCCATTCGGGCACTGAAGCTTTCTTT,CASSHSGTEAFF
.,TRBV6-6,.,14,TRBJ2-5,TGTGCCAGCAGCCCCGGGACAGCGGACCGGGAGCAGTACTTC,CASSPGTADREQYF
.,TRBV2,once,15,TRBJ2-1,TGTGCCAGCAGTGTTGACGGCCACTCCTACAATGAGCAGTTCTTC,CASSVDGHSYNEQFF
TRBD1,TRBV5-1,.,14,TRBJ1-4,TGCGCCAGCAGCTTGGAGACAGGGAGGAAAAAACTGTTTTTT,CASSLETGRKKLFF